This entry concerns a single T cell receptor (beta chain). This sample is part of a study of control samples from healthy donors and cancer patients. Only in-frame clones appear in the TCRdb table, and some are missing; sequencing was by immunoSEQ multiplex PCR. Of about 7,400 clones in the sample, approximately 86% are singletons; the top ten hold approximately 30%. V lost 5 bases and J 2 bases, leaving 7 bases between the germline ends. CDR3 length: 13 residues. The germline gives CDR1 MNHNS, CDR2 SASEGT. This clonotype was obtained from a man between 65 and 79 years old with lung cancer. The chain recombines TRBV6-1 with TRBJ1-5; the D gene is possibly TRBD1 (5 bases). Material for sequencing was PBMCs. The CDR3 loop is CASSSQGNQPQHF. CDR3 DNA sequence: TGTGCCAGCAGTTCACAGGGCAATCAGCCCCAGCATTTT.